Below are 7 T cell receptor beta chains sequenced from a single sample in a study of beta chain features in type 1 diabetes. Reverse transcription of all isolated RNA meant that expressed TCRB transcripts were sequenced. Clones were sequenced by immunoSEQ multiplex PCR, and TCRdb holds only the in-frame ones, with some missing. This sample has a few hundred thousand clones; 25% to 35% occur once, and the top ten carry 3.5% to 4%. The sample was central memory CD4+ T cells from blood. These receptors came from a man between 25 and 39 years old in good health.

A few counts support this clone. Distinct nucleotide sequences in the sample also encode this CDR3. The chain is built from TRBV6-1 and TRBJ1-1, with D maybe TRBD1 (6 bases). CDR3 length: 13 amino acids. V was shortened by 7 bases and J by 1 base, with 10 bases between the two germline ends. CDR1 and CDR2 from the germline V gene are MNHNS and SASEGT. Here the CDR3 DNA reads TGTGCCAGCACCAAGACAGGGAACACTGAAGCTTTCTTT. Amino acid sequence: CASTKTGNTEAFF.

In this sample, this clone turned up a few times. The chain couples TRBV29-1 to TRBJ2-7; a possible D gene is TRBD1 (6 bases). With 7 bases removed from V and 4 bases from J, the gap between germline ends came to 11 bases. The germline CDR1 and CDR2 sequences are SQVTM and ANQGSEA. The CDR3 sequence is 11 residues long. The CDR3 sequence is CSARGHYEQYF. The CDR3 region has the DNA TGCAGCGCCAGGGGACATTACGAGCAGTACTTC.

This clone came up a few times. The gene calls are TRBV6-4 and TRBJ2-5; 7 nucleotides agree with TRBD2. V gave up 6 bases and J gave up 6 bases; unmatched junction bases: 13. The CDR3 consists of 15 residues. Germline V gene sequence: CDR1 MRHNA, CDR2 SNTAGT. The CDR3: CASSASGGPWKTQYF. CDR3 in DNA: TGTGCCAGCAGCGCCTCGGGAGGCCCTTGGAAGACCCAGTACTTC.

This clone was seen a handful of times. The sample has other DNA sequences that encode this CDR3 too. The chain carries TRBV30 and TRBJ2-2; D not resolved. Germline CDR1 GTSNPN, CDR2 SVGIG (reference sequence). The ends were cut back, 2 bases at V and 5 bases at J, with 9 bases in the middle. This CDR3 is built from 13 residues. The CDR3 here is CAWSPGVTGELFF. The CDR3 nucleotides are TGTGCCTGGAGTCCCGGCGTGACCGGGGAGCTGTTTTTT.

The chain uses TRBV29-1 and TRBJ2-7; D is undetermined. CDR1 and CDR2 from the germline V gene are SQVTM and ANQGSEA. Trimming took 0 bases from V and 0 from J, leaving 6 bases between them. The CDR3 is 13 amino acids. The CDR3 region has the DNA TGCAGCGTTGAAGACAGGAGCTCCTACGAGCAGTACTTC. This sequence encodes CSVEDRSSYEQYF.

The chain has TRBV27 and TRBJ1-1; possibly TRBD1 for D (5 bases). This CDR3 has 13 amino acids. Germline loops: CDR1 MNHEY, CDR2 SMNVEV (reference sequence). V lost 3 bases and J lost 3, with 8 bases in between. This CDR3 is CASSLSGHTEAFF. In DNA, the CDR3 is TGTGCCAGCAGTTTGTCAGGGCACACTGAAGCTTTCTTT.

This rearrangement joins TRBV11-2 to TRBJ2-3, with 10 bases fitting TRBD2. After removal of 4 bases from V and 4 bases from J, the junction contained 14 bases not matched to a gene. Germline values: CDR1 SGHAT, CDR2 FQNNGV. The CDR3 contains 18 residues. CDR3 coding DNA: TGTGCCAGCAGCTCCCCTTCCACAGCGGGAGGGCATGCAGATACGCAGTATTTT. Amino acids: CASSSPSTAGGHADTQYF.